This T cell receptor beta chain was sequenced for a study of early T cells in non-severe SARS-CoV-2 infection listed by TCRdb under 2021. With regard to the full study: Because TCR sequencing was done on bulk RNA from unsorted whole blood, the alpha and beta chains could not be paired. Study-wide findings and limitations: VDJdb matching was skewed toward anti-spike CD8 responses and likely underestimated virus-specific expansions by missing private and CD4 specificities.

The junction shows trimming of 5 bases on V and 3 bases on J, and the gene matches do not reach 4 bases of it. The CDR3 runs 14 amino acids, cysteine and phenylalanine included. Only the CDR3 part of the read is kept: 42 bases, read in frame from the first base. CDR1 and CDR2, looked up from the germline V gene, are SGHNT and YENEEA. Regarding this clonotype: What antigen it recognizes has not been identified. Base qualities were left out, and no much larger clone turns up one base away.

Libraries were made using 5' RACE. Sequencing instrument: NextSeq 500. The TCR library protocol attached unique molecular identifiers to individual cDNA molecules to correct for sequencing error and PCR bias. Sequencing covered both TCR alpha and beta chains, and within each sample the abundances of alpha and beta sequences were tightly co-correlated. In the source study's methods: Decombinator V4 was used to annotate the V gene, J gene and CDR3 of the TCR sequences. TCRs were defined as expanded if a significant change between any two time points was detected under a Poisson model with p below 0.0001. TCR abundances were normalised to the total number of TCRs sequenced per sample and expressed as counts per million. TRAV1-2 paired with TRAJ12, TRAJ20 or TRAJ33 defined MAIT TCRs, while TRAV10 paired with TRAJ18 defined iNKT TCRs. VDJdb, accessed on 1 November 2021, was searched for TCRs annotated for CMV, EBV and SARS-CoV-2, and TCRs annotated for more than one antigen were excluded. TCRdb passed the public sequencing reads through fastp at Q25 and MiXCR, retaining productive beta sequences. Rows with a matching CDR3 protein are joined into one entry that keeps the most common DNA and genes. It is TCRdb's table, rather than the study itself, that gives the V and J calls and clone size. For this sample the table gives under 85,000 distinct CDR3 sequences, of which 10% to 15% were detected only once. The top ten constitute almost 6.5% of the sample.

A case-control design nested within a healthcare worker cohort in London, UK, was used, with weekly nasopharyngeal swab PCR tests and blood sampling performed. Healthcare workers were recruited between 23 and 31 March 2020, during the week of the UK lockdown, and were followed weekly for up to roughly 15 weeks. This TCR came from an adult who was a healthcare worker with PCR-confirmed SARS-CoV-2 infection or an uninfected control (not recorded which). Material: whole blood. The chain is assembled from TRBV11-3 and TRBJ1-2; 9 middle bases align to TRBD1. The DNA sequence is as follows: TGTGCCAGCAGCCCCCGGACAGGGGACTATGGCTACACCTTC. The encoded protein is CASSPRTGDYGYTF.